The 3 T cell receptor beta chains given below trace back to one sample, sequenced in a study of response to subunit inactivated influenza vaccine (dated by TCRdb to about 2018). Receptor libraries were prepared by RT-PCR. Sequencing relied on an Illumina HiSeq 2500. The public reads were reprocessed in TCRdb via fastp at Q25 and MiXCR, keeping in-frame beta chains. CDR3 protein duplicates are merged, each entry listing the most common genes and DNA. Present in this sample are 590,000 or so distinct CDR3 sequences, less than 15% of which were seen just once. Approximately 7.6% of the sample belongs to the ten largest clones. The specimen comprised PBMCs from blood, sampled roughly 15 days before vaccination. The receptor set was obtained from a man aged 50-59 years who received an inactivated influenza vaccine. Donor details come from another sample of the same person, matched by shared clones.

This clonotype showed up just a few times. The V call is TRBV6-5, the J call TRBJ2-3, with no clear D. CDR3 size: 13 residues. Trimming took 7 bases from V and 1 from J, leaving 9 bases between them. From germline, CDR1 is MNHEY and CDR2 SVGAGI. In DNA form, the CDR3 reads TGTGCCAGCACGGTCACTCGCACAGATACGCAGTATTTT. This codes for CASTVTRTDTQYF.

This clonotype was detected only a few times. This chain uses TRBV20-1 with TRBJ2-7, with D unresolved. The CDR3 loop spans 12 amino acids. Germline loops: CDR1 DFQATT, CDR2 SNEGSKA (reference sequence). V lost 4 bases and J lost 3, with 10 bases in between. The chain's CDR3 is CSANLWSYEQYF. CDR3 DNA: TGCAGTGCTAATTTATGGAGCTACGAGCAGTACTTC.

V is TRBV7-9 and J is TRBJ2-5; D might be TRBD2 (5 bases). This CDR3 is 15 amino acids long. Trimming pared 3 bases from V and 3 bases from J, leaving 14 bases between. Germline lookup yields CDR1 SEHNR and CDR2 FQNEAQ (reference sequence). CDR3: CASSLGASREETQYF. In nucleotides, the CDR3 is TGTGCCAGCAGCTTGGGCGCTAGCCGGGAAGAGACCCAGTACTTC.